The clone carrying this TCR beta chain was seen a few times. Antigen specificity is unknown. The data were obtained in a study of post-analysis software for immune sequencing data. Study in general: The cohort encompassed relapsing-remitting, secondary progressive and progressive-relapsing multiple sclerosis disease courses. Study-wide results and limits: Comparison of patients with controls showed about 5 TRBV segments more frequent in patients, TRBV5-6, TRBV5-1 and TRBV20-1 among them.

The CDR3 spans 10 residues. The germline V and J ends were trimmed by 6 bases and 8 bases, with 10 bases remaining between them. The V gene's germline CDR1 is SQVTM and CDR2 ANQGSEA. Prepared libraries of TCR beta cDNA carried unique molecular identifiers. Input amounts of roughly 0.9 to 10 million T cells were used. These gave about 500,000 cDNA molecules, so each molecule approximated one T cell. TCRdb used MiXCR to reprocess the PCR reads, holding one entry per CDR3 protein. The sample carries some 690,000 distinct CDR3 sequences, about 27% recorded once. V usage is TRBV29-1 and J usage is TRBJ1-2; D not resolved. Sequenced input: blood. The receptor's source is a girl aged 10 to 17 with multiple sclerosis. CDR3 protein: CSVANVGYTF. Here the CDR3 DNA reads TGCAGCGTGGCCAATGTGGGCTACACCTTC.